The 16 T cell receptor beta chains below come from one sample, sequenced in a study of cytomegalovirus exposure and HLA in healthy donors. This PCR relied on a set of 60 Vbeta primers and 13 Jbeta primers. Using immunoSEQ multiplex PCR, the repertoire was profiled, and TCRdb retains in-frame clones only, with some absent. This sample's table reports 56,000 or so clones. Sample: PBMCs. These receptors were obtained from a man aged 35-49 years in good health and CMV-seropositive.

The chain uses TRBV7-3 and TRBJ2-1; 8 bases are shared with TRBD2. Germline CDR1 is SGHTA and CDR2 is FQGTGA. The ends lost 3 bases at V and 5 bases at J; junction bases unmatched: 6. This CDR3 contains 15 residues. CDR3 in DNA: TGTGCCAGCAGCTTTCGTCTAGCGGGTCACAATGAGCAGTTCTTC. Protein: CASSFRLAGHNEQFF.

The chain uses TRBV27 and TRBJ1-5; tentative D call: TRBD1 (6 bases). This CDR3 is 16 amino acids long. V was trimmed by 5 bases and J by 0 bases, leaving 14 bases between them. The V gene's germline CDR1 is MNHEY and CDR2 SMNVEV (reference sequence). CDR3 region: CASSPRTDYSNQPQHF. CDR3 in DNA: TGTGCCAGCAGTCCCCGGACAGATTATAGCAATCAGCCCCAGCATTTT.

This chain uses TRBV29-1 with TRBJ1-4; D uncertain. Trimming removed 7 bases from V and 0 bases from J, with 15 bases in between. The germline V gene encodes CDR1 SQVTM and CDR2 ANQGSEA. This CDR3 is 15 amino acids long. In DNA, the CDR3 is TGCAGCGCTCTCGGGCCCGGGACAACTAATGAAAAACTGTTTTTT. It is translated as CSALGPGTTNEKLFF.

V usage is TRBV28 and J usage is TRBJ2-4; 11 nucleotides match TRBD1. Looked up from germline, CDR1 is MDHEN and CDR2 is SYDVKM. The CDR3 runs to 16 residues. J lost 7 bases, V lost 5 bases, and 10 bases had no gene match. CDR3 loop: CASSPLRGTGGNIQYF. The CDR3 nucleotides read TGTGCCAGCAGTCCCCTTCGGGGGACAGGGGGTAACATTCAGTACTTC.

The chain uses TRBV4-2 and TRBJ2-7; D is possibly TRBD2 (5 bases). Trimming shortened V by 0 bases and J by 2 bases, and 11 bases separated the two germline ends. The CDR3 is 15 amino acids. From germline, CDR1 is LGHNA and CDR2 YNFKEQ. CDR3 nucleotides: TGTGCCAGCAGCCAAGAGAGAGGGAACACCTACGAGCAGTACTTC. Protein: CASSQERGNTYEQYF.

The genes are TRBV6-1 and TRBJ2-3; 11 bases align to TRBD2. Trimming cost V 0 bases and J 4 bases; bases outside gene matches: 3. This CDR3 is 16 amino acids long. Germline-derived CDR1 and CDR2 are MNHNS and SASEGT. The CDR3 loop is CASSEAVTSGADTQYF. Written as DNA, the CDR3 is TGTGCCAGCAGTGAAGCGGTGACTAGCGGGGCAGATACGCAGTATTTT.

The J gene is TRBJ2-7, the V gene TRBV7-9; TRBD1 aligns across 7 bases. The CDR3 sequence is 16 residues long. Germline assignment: CDR1 SEHNR and CDR2 FQNEAQ (reference sequence). The V and J ends lost 5 bases and 0 bases, in that order; junction bases with no gene match: 10. CDR3 region: CASSKDRSPYSYEQYF. CDR3 sequence (DNA): TGTGCCAGCAGCAAGGACAGGTCCCCCTACTCCTACGAGCAGTACTTC.

V usage is TRBV7-8 and J usage is TRBJ2-1; 9 nucleotides line up with TRBD1. The CDR3 contains 13 residues. Germline V gene lookup returns CDR1 SGHVS and CDR2 FQNEAQ. Germline trimming cut 5 bases from V and 16 bases from J; bases unmatched to any gene: 12. In DNA, the CDR3 is TGTGCCAGCAGCCCAAACCTGGGACAGGGATCATTCTTC. It specifies CASSPNLGQGSFF.

The gene calls are TRBV5-1 and TRBJ2-1, with 9 positions matching TRBD2. Germline-derived CDR1 and CDR2 are SGHRS and YFSETQ. The trim removed 2 bases at V and 6 bases at J, leaving 12 bases unmatched. There are 17 residues in the CDR3. The CDR3 reads CASSLGLEAGGRNEQFF. CDR3 sequence (DNA): TGCGCCAGCAGCTTAGGGCTGGAGGCGGGAGGGCGCAATGAGCAGTTCTTC.

The chain recombines TRBV5-4 with TRBJ2-1; 7 nucleotides match TRBD2. In germline, CDR1 is SGHNT, CDR2 YYREEE (reference sequence). The CDR3 spans 13 residues. The V segment lost 0 bases and the J segment 14 bases; nucleotides outside the gene matches: 8. CDR3 protein: CASSLESGAGEFF. CDR3 in DNA: TGTGCCAGCAGCTTGGAAAGCGGGGCCGGCGAGTTCTTC.

In the case of this clone: This same CDR3 is encoded by further DNA sequences in the sample. V is TRBV7-2 and J is TRBJ2-3; 11 nucleotides line up with TRBD2. CDR1 SGHTA and CDR2 FQGNSA come from the germline V gene. The junction had 5 bases not matched to a gene; V was cut back by 1 base and J by 5 bases. The CDR3 has 16 amino acids. The CDR3 spells CASSLVAGGQGDTQYF. The CDR3 DNA follows: TGTGCCAGCAGCTTAGTAGCGGGGGGGCAAGGAGATACGCAGTATTTT.

The rearrangement links TRBV5-1 to TRBJ1-1, with D possibly being TRBD1 (6 bases). With 0 bases removed from V and 7 bases from J, the gap between germline ends came to 10 bases. Germline CDR1 is SGHRS and CDR2 is YFSETQ. This CDR3 has 13 amino acids. The CDR3, as DNA: TGCGCCAGCAGCTTGGCAGGGGAGGGTGAAGCTTTCTTT. It yields the protein CASSLAGEGEAFF.

The chain joins TRBV11-2 to TRBJ2-7; D gene ambiguous. Deletions cut 2 bases from V and 7 bases from J, with 18 bases between. Germline V gene data show CDR1 as SGHAT and CDR2 as FQNNGV. The CDR3 totals 15 residues. The CDR3 DNA sequence: TGTGCCAGCAGCTTATCGCGGATAGAAAAAGAAGAGCAGTACTTC. Translating it yields CASSLSRIEKEEQYF.

The chain employs TRBV5-6 and TRBJ2-5; TRBD2 matches 8 bases. Germline V CDR1 and CDR2: SGHDT, YYEEEE. The CDR3 consists of 15 residues. V lost 6 bases to trimming and J lost 5 bases; unmatched junction nucleotides: 12. The CDR3 protein is CASTRTSRMGETQYF. Here the CDR3 DNA reads TGTGCCAGCACCCGGACTAGCAGGATGGGGGAGACCCAGTACTTC.

V gene TRBV5-8 combines with J gene TRBJ1-1; 10 bases fit TRBD1. CDR1 is SGHTS and CDR2 is YDEGEE in the germline V gene. There are 13 residues in the CDR3. The ends lost 4 bases at V and 6 bases at J; junction bases unmatched: 3. For the CDR3, the DNA is TGTGCCAGCAGCCTGGGGACAGGGGCTGAAGCTTTCTTT. Translated, it gives CASSLGTGAEAFF.

This chain links TRBV5-6 with TRBJ2-3, with 8 bases matching TRBD1. J was trimmed by 2 bases and V by 4 bases; bases with no gene match: 6. This CDR3 comprises 15 residues. From germline, CDR1 is SGHDT and CDR2 YYEEEE. CDR3 in amino acids: CASSRDRGVTDTQYF. The DNA for the CDR3 is TGTGCCAGCAGCCGAGACAGGGGAGTCACAGATACGCAGTATTTT.